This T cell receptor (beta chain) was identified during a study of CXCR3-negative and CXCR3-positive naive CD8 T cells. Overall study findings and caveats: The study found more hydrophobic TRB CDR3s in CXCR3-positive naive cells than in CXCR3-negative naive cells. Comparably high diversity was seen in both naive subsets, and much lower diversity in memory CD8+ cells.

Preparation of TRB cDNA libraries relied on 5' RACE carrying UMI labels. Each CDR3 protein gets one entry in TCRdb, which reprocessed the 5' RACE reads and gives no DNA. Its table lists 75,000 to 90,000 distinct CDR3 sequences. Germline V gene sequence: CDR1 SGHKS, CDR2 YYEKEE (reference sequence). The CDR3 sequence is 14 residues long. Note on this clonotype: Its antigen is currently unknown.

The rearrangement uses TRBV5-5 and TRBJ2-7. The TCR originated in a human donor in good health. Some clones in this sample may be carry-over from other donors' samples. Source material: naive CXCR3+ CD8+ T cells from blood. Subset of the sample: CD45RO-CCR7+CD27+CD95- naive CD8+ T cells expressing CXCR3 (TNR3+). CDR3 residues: CASSLEVGAYEQYF.